A selection of T cell receptor beta chains follows, all from one sample in a study of blood T cell repertoires in COVID-19. Profiling relied on immunoSEQ multiplex PCR, and the TCRdb table lists in-frame clones only, not all of them. The sample shows around 200,000 clones, approximately 75% of them seen only once. Sequences were obtained from PBMCs or T cells enriched from blood (not recorded which). The origin of the receptors is a man aged 35 to 55 who had recovered from COVID-19. Both conserved end residues are part of each CDR3.

v_gene,len,j_gene,CDR3aa
TRBV10-2,14,TRBJ1-2,CASSGQTGNRGYTF
TRBV24-1,14,TRBJ1-2,CATSDGGARGGYTF
TRBV5-1,14,TRBJ2-2,CASRGQGDTGELFF
TRBV7-9,16,TRBJ1-6,CASSQGQGFYNSPLHF
TRBV19,16,TRBJ2-7,CASSIDWSTSSYEQYF
TRBV7-6,14,TRBJ2-2,CASSATGRTGELFF
TRBV30,15,TRBJ2-1,CAWSGEREGPHEQFF
TRBV11-2,15,TRBJ1-6,CASTPAGTRGSPLHF
TRBV5-6,15,TRBJ1-5,CASSLRGRNNQPQHF
TRBV30,14,TRBJ2-5,CASTRDKYQETQYF
TRBV4-1,16,TRBJ2-3,CASSQGRGEGTDTQYF
TRBV5-5,14,TRBJ2-2,CASSSPGGGRELFF
TRBV19,18,TRBJ1-3,CASSIWTPDGRSGNTIYF
TRBV14,15,TRBJ1-6,CASSQVLTGGGPLHF
TRBV10-1,20,TRBJ2-1,CASSESNLAGGPFVYNEQFF
TRBV4-1,15,TRBJ1-6,CASSQDRGLNSPLHF
TRBV27,16,TRBJ1-5,CASSSRTGFMGQPQHF
TRBV5-1,13,TRBJ2-3,CASSTGLTDTQYF